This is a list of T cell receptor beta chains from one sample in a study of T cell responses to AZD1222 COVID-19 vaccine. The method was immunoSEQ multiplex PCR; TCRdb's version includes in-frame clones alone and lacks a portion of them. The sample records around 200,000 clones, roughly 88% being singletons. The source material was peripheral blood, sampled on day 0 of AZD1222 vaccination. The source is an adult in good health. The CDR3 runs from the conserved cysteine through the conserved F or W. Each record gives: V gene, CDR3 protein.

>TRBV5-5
CASSLVVTVREQYF
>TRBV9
CASSVGDGLEAFF
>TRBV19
CASSPGQGEKYEQYF
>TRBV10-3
CAISEYPAHTEAFF
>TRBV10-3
CAISEDRDSPLHF
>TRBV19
CASRTPGTADEKLFF
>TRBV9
CASSSREGQLTDTQYF
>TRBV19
CASSIAQGGVWQPQHF
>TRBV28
CASSSHPGGTGAGEQYF
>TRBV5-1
CASRRTSFQETQYF
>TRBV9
CASSVPTDTQYF